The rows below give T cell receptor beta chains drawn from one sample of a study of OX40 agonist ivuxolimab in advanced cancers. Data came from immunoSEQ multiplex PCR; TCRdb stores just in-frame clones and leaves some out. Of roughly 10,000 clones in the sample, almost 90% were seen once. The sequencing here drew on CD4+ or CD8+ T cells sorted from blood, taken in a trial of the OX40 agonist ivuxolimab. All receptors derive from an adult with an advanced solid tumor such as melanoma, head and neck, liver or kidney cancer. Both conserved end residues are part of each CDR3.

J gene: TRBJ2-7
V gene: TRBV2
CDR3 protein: CASSEDRGLAGSYYEQYF

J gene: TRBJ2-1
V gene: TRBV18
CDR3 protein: CASSPGRTGYYNEQFF

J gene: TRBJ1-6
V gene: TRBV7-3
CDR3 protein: CASSPAGRDSPLHF

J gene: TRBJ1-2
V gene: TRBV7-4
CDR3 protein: CASSSTAGGYGYTF

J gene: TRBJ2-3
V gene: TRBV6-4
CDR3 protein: CASSQFGTGGRGTDTQYF

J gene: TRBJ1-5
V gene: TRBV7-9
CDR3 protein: CASSQGTTGNQPQHF

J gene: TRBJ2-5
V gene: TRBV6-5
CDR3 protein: CASSYSVRETQYF

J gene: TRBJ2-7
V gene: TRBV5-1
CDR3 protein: CASSLAGGTYEQYF

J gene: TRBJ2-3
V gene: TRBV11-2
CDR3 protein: CASSWSGSYTDTQYF

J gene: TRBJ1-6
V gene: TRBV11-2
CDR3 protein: CASTLGTTVYNSPLHF

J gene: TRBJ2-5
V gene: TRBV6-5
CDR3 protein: CASSYSGGQETQYF

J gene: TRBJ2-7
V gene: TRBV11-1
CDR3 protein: CASSPGLAGSYF

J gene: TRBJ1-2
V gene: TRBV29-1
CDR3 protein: CSVGGGSWYGYTF

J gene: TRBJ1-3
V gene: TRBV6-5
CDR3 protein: CASKQYSGNTIYF

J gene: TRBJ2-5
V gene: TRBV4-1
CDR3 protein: CASSQDRTSGVQETQYF

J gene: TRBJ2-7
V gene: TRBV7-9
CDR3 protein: CASSFTQGDYEQYF

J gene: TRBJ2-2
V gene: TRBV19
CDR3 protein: CASSTGGRGTGELFF